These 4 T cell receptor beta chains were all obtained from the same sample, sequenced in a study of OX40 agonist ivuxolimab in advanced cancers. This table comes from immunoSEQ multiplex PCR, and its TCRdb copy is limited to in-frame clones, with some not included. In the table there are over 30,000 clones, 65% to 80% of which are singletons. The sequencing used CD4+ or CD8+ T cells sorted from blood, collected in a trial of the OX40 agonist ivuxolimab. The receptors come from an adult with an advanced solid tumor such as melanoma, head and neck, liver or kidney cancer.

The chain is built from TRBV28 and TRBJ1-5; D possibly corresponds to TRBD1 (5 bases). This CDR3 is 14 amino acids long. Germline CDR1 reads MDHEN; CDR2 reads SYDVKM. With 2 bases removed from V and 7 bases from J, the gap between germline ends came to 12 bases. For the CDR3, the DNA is TGTGCCAGCAGTTTACGGGGGTTTGGACAGCCCCAGCATTTT. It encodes CASSLRGFGQPQHF.

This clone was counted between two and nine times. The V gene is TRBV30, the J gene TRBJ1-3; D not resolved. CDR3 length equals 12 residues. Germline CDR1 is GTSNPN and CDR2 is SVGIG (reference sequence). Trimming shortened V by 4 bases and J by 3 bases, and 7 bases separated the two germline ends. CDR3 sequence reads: CAWTGFGNTIYF. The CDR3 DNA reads TGTGCCTGGACGGGGTTTGGAAACACCATATATTTT. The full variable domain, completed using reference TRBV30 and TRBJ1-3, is SQTIHQWPATLVQPVGSPLSLECTVEGTSNPNLYWYRQAAGRGLQLLFYSVGIGQISSEVPQNLSASRPQDRQFILSSKKLLLSDSGFYLCAWTGFGNTIYFGEGSWLTVV.

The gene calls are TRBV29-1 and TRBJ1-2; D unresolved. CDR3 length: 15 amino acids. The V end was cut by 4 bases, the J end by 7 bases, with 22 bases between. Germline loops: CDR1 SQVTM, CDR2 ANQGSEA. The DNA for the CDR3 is TGCAGCGTTGGGGCCCGCGGACCCCCACCGAGTGGCTACACCTTC. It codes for CSVGARGPPPSGYTF. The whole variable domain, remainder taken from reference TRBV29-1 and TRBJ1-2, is SAVISQKPSRDICQRGTSLTIQCQVDSQVTMMFWYRQQPGQSLTLIATANQGSEATYESGFVIDKFPISRPNLTFSTLTVSNMSPEDSSIYLCSVGARGPPPSGYTFGSGTRLTVV.

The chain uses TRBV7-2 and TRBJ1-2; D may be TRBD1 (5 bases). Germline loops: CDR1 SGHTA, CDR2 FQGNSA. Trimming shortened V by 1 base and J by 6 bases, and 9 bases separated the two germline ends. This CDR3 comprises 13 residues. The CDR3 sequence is CASSLGGRNGYTF. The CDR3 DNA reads TGTGCCAGCAGCTTAGGGGGCCGCAATGGCTACACCTTC.